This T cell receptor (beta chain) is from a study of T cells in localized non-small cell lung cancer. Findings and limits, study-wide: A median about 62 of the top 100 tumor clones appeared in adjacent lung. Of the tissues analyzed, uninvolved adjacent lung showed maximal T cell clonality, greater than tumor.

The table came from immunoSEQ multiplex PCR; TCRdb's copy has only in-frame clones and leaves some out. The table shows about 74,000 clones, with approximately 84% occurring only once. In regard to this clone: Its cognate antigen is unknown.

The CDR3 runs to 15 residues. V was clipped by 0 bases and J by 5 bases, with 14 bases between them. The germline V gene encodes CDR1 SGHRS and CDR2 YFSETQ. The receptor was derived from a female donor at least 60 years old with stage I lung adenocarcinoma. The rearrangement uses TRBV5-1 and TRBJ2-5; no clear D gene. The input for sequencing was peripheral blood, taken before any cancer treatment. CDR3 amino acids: CASSLVRLGSETQYF. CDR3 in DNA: TGCGCCAGCAGCTTGGTGCGATTGGGGTCGGAGACCCAGTACTTC.